The entry below describes one TCR beta chain. This entry comes from a study of T cell responses to AZD1222 COVID-19 vaccine. TCRdb's copy holds only in-frame clones and misses some; the assay was immunoSEQ multiplex PCR. The sample gives 60,000 to 85,000 clones, about 85% of which show up once; over 20% is in the top ten. Unmatched junction bases numbered 12, after V lost 4 bases and J lost 4 bases. The CDR3 runs to 16 residues. Germline CDR1 is SGHKS and CDR2 is YYEKEE (reference sequence). The sequence was obtained from an adult in good health. V is TRBV5-5 and J is TRBJ1-2; 8 nucleotides line up with TRBD1. Source: peripheral blood, taken on day 0 of AZD1222 vaccination. CDR3 sequence (DNA): TGTGCCAGCAGCCGGGAGGGGACAGGCCAATTCTATGGCTACACCTTC. Translating it yields CASSREGTGQFYGYTF.